The count of the clone carrying this T cell receptor beta chain is one. Methods used by the authors: Estimation of nucleated cell counts relied on the amplification of reference gene primers. This table comes from immunoSEQ multiplex PCR, and its TCRdb copy is limited to in-frame clones, with some not included. The V and J calls and clone size are taken from that table; D and trimming were inferred from the DNA. The repertoire consists of around 140,000 clones, with approximately 83% occurring once and the leading ten covering 3.5% to 4.5%. The sample originates from a study of blood T cell repertoires in COVID-19. Whole-study context: Spain, Italy and the United States supplied samples that represented acute and convalescent COVID-19. PBMCs, B-cell-depleted T cells, or T cells provided the cDNA or gDNA that made up the material.

There are 15 residues in the CDR3. Looked up from germline, CDR1 is SQVTM and CDR2 is ANQGSEA. V lost 0 bases and J 2 bases, leaving 13 bases between the germline ends. The source material was peripheral blood. The source of this sequence is an older woman with acute or convalescent COVID-19. The genes are TRBV29-1 and TRBJ1-2; D is undetermined. The CDR3 spells CSVEDPELLNYGYTF. The DNA of the CDR3 is TGCAGCGTTGAAGATCCCGAGTTGTTGAACTATGGCTACACCTTC.